This T cell receptor (beta chain) was obtained from a study of regulatory T cells in long-lasting Graves disease. Study outcomes and limitations: Because few samples were included, accuracy may have been lower.

Assembly of TCR beta libraries relied on iRepertoire HTBI primers together with Arm-PCR of CDR3 regions. TCRdb independently ran MiXCR on the multiplex PCR reads; one entry per CDR3 protein. This sample has roughly 440,000 distinct CDR3 sequences, with roughly 15% found just once. This clonotype showed up many times. Its antigen remains unidentified. V was pared by 5 bases and J by 5 bases, with 10 bases of the junction left unmatched. CDR1 is MDHEN and CDR2 is SYDVKM in the germline V gene. The CDR3 contains 15 residues. Indicated time point: newly diagnosed GD, antithyroid drugs for less than 3 months. Scientists built the TCR library using RNA that was extracted from PBMCs. The sample was also reused in another study, on T cells in Graves' hyperthyroidism and ophthalmopathy.

This chain joins TRBV28 and TRBJ2-7; 9 bases line up with TRBD2. The input for sequencing was peripheral blood mononuclear cells (PBMCs), taken at new diagnosis, from a patient treated with antithyroid drugs. This clonotype was obtained from a young woman with Graves disease. The CDR3 is CASSVLAGSGDEQYF. The DNA for the CDR3 is TGTGCCAGCAGTGTCCTAGCGGGGTCCGGGGACGAGCAGTACTTC.